One and the same sample provided the 13 T cell receptor beta chains below, sequenced in a study of blood T cell repertoires in COVID-19. Produced via immunoSEQ multiplex PCR; TCRdb's table is partial and in-frame only. The top ten clones hold roughly 0.91% of a sample with some 200,000 clones, around four fifths of them seen once. Input material: peripheral blood. All receptors derive from a man between 60 and 70 years old with COVID-19, enrolled during active disease.

This chain links TRBV6-1 with TRBJ1-5, with unresolved D. This CDR3 is built from 15 residues. Trimming removed 3 bases at V and 2 bases at J, with 11 bases between. The V gene's germline CDR1 is MNHNS and CDR2 SASEGT. CDR3 amino acids: CASSERGFGNQPQHF. The DNA for the CDR3 is TGTGCCAGCAGTGAGCGGGGTTTTGGCAATCAGCCCCAGCATTTT.

The V and J genes are TRBV6-5 and TRBJ2-4; D unresolved. There are 14 residues in the CDR3. Germline CDR1 is MNHEY and CDR2 is SVGAGI. V was clipped by 6 bases and J by 1 base, with 10 bases between them. The chain's CDR3 is CASRRRGAKNIQYF. Here the CDR3 DNA reads TGTGCCAGCAGACGCCGAGGTGCCAAAAACATTCAGTACTTC.

The chain couples TRBV4-1 to TRBJ1-1, with D maybe TRBD1 (5 bases). This CDR3 has 16 residues. Deletions cut 3 bases from V and 5 bases from J, with 19 bases between. Germline V gene data show CDR1 as MGHRA and CDR2 as YSYEKL. The DNA of the CDR3 is TGCGCCAGCAGCCACCCTACCCAGTGGGGGGGAACTGAAGCTTTCTTT. This sequence encodes CASSHPTQWGGTEAFF.

The rearrangement uses TRBV7-2 and TRBJ2-5; D possibly corresponds to TRBD1 (6 bases). V lost 4 bases to trimming and J lost 13 bases, with 16 bases between them. The length of the CDR3 is 12 residues. Looked up from germline, CDR1 is SGHTA and CDR2 is FQGNSA. CDR3 coding DNA: TGTGCCAGCAGCTCCAACCAGGGGACACGGTACTTC. Its protein product is CASSSNQGTRYF.

This clone was observed a few times. The V gene is TRBV28, the J gene TRBJ1-4, with D maybe TRBD1 (6 bases). CDR3 length equals 14 residues. V lost 4 bases and J 6 bases, leaving 12 bases between the germline ends. Germline lookup yields CDR1 MDHEN and CDR2 SYDVKM. CDR3 nucleotides: TGTGCCAGCAGTTCACAGGGTCGGCATGAAAAACTGTTTTTT. This gives the protein CASSSQGRHEKLFF.

V and J are TRBV2 and TRBJ1-5; 11 bases are shared with TRBD1. The CDR3 extends over 14 amino acids. From germline, CDR1 is SNHLY and CDR2 FYNNEI. The V gene end was trimmed by 8 bases and the J gene end by 4 bases; junction bases not matched to a gene: 4. As DNA, the CDR3 is TGTGCCAGCGCTGGGACAGGGGGGAATCAGCCCCAGCATTTT. It is translated as CASAGTGGNQPQHF.

The chain employs TRBV5-1 and TRBJ2-3; maybe TRBD1 (5 bases). V was trimmed by 1 base and J by 2 bases, leaving 8 bases between them. The CDR3 covers 14 residues. The V gene's germline CDR1 is SGHRS and CDR2 YFSETQ. CDR3 residues: CASSLQGHTDTQYF. The CDR3 coding sequence is TGCGCCAGCAGCTTGCAGGGCCACACAGATACGCAGTATTTT.

The chain employs TRBV2 and TRBJ2-1; D remains ambiguous. The V and J ends lost 5 bases and 8 bases respectively, with 7 bases between them. Germline V gives CDR1 SNHLY, CDR2 FYNNEI. The CDR3 covers 11 residues. CDR3 DNA: TGTGCCAGCAGTCTAATGGATGAGCAGTTCTTC. This translates into CASSLMDEQFF.

The chain recombines TRBV27 with TRBJ1-3, with D tentatively TRBD1 (6 bases). The V gene lost 6 bases and the J gene lost 2 bases, with 14 bases spanning the gap. Germline V lookup: CDR1 MNHEY, CDR2 SMNVEV (reference sequence). The CDR3 contains 15 residues. The CDR3 loop is CASRRLQGTGNTIYF. In DNA, the CDR3 is TGTGCCAGCAGACGACTTCAGGGGACTGGAAACACCATATATTTT.

The chain employs TRBV6-5 and TRBJ1-6; 7 bases are a match to TRBD1. This CDR3 region has 14 residues. Trimming at V came to 6 bases and at J to 14 bases, leaving 13 bases not matched to a gene. Germline V gene lookup returns CDR1 MNHEY and CDR2 SVGAGI. CDR3 nucleotide sequence: TGTGCCAGCAGCCGAACAGGGGCCTCGGGGGCCCTCCACTTT. This sequence encodes CASSRTGASGALHF.

This sequence joins TRBV18 and TRBJ1-1; 10 bases are a match to TRBD1. The CDR3 has 16 residues. J lost 1 base, V lost 3 bases, and 5 bases had no gene match. In germline, CDR1 is KGHSH, CDR2 LQKENI. The CDR3 coding sequence is TGTGCCAGCTCACCCACGACAGGGGGCGCGAACACTGAAGCTTTCTTT. Translating gives CASSPTTGGANTEAFF.

The sample holds a few counts of this clone. The chain combines TRBV4-1 with TRBJ1-5; tentative D call: TRBD1 (5 bases). The CDR3 is made up of 15 amino acids. CDR1 is MGHRA and CDR2 is YSYEKL in the germline V gene. The ends were cut back, 4 bases at V and 4 bases at J, with 14 bases in the middle. The CDR3 loop is CASSLIRGGNQPQHF. In DNA form, the CDR3 reads TGCGCCAGCAGCCTGATAAGGGGCGGAAATCAGCCCCAGCATTTT.

This clone was observed a single time. The rearrangement uses TRBV11-2 and TRBJ2-2; D perhaps matches TRBD1 (6 bases). The V end lost 4 bases, the J end lost 0 bases, and 12 bases lay between the germline ends. The CDR3 contains 16 residues. The germline CDR1 and CDR2 sequences are SGHAT and FQNNGV. The CDR3 DNA follows: TGTGCCAGCAGCTCCAGACAGGTCGCGAACACCGGGGAGCTGTTTTTT. It translates to CASSSRQVANTGELFF.